Each of the 30 T cell receptor beta chains below was sequenced from the same sample in a study of neurological immune-mediated disorders. MiXCR, run by TCRdb on the 5' RACE reads, gives a single entry per CDR3 protein. The repertoire holds 55,000 to 70,000 distinct CDR3 sequences, around 5% seen once, with about 5.8% in the top ten. Input material: PBMCs. Source of these receptors: a human donor with multiple sclerosis. The donor label of this sample is uncertain.

This clonotype appeared many times. The chain's CDR3 is CASSPGSRAGYTF. The CDR3 bases are TGTGCCAGCTCACCGGGCAGCCGGGCTGGCTACACCTTC. The chain combines TRBV18 with TRBJ1-2; D is uncertain. Trimming shortened V by 3 bases and J by 7 bases, and 12 bases separated the two germline ends. CDR3 length: 13 amino acids. Germline-derived CDR1 and CDR2 are KGHSH and LQKENI.

This clonotype was recorded a few times. The chain joins TRBV20-1 to TRBJ2-1; 10 bases fit TRBD2. The CDR3 has 17 residues. V trimming: 0 bases; J trimming: 4 bases; junction bases outside the gene matches: 9. CDR1 and CDR2 from the germline V gene are DFQATT and SNEGSKA (reference sequence). The CDR3 is CSARDSNTSGVYNEQFF. DNA of the CDR3: TGCAGTGCTAGAGATAGCAATACTAGCGGGGTATACAATGAGCAGTTCTTC.

This clonotype showed up many times. V gene TRBV29-1 combines with J gene TRBJ2-5, with 7 bases identical to TRBD1. This CDR3 comprises 14 residues. The trim removed 4 bases at V and 4 bases at J, leaving 9 bases unmatched. Germline V gives CDR1 SQVTM, CDR2 ANQGSEA. The CDR3: CSVVGGQSRETQYF. DNA of the CDR3: TGCAGCGTTGTAGGGGGACAGTCGAGAGAGACCCAGTACTTC.

Ten or more counts support this clonotype. The chain employs TRBV7-9 and TRBJ2-5; perhaps TRBD2 as D (6 bases). This CDR3 is built from 16 residues. Germline assignment: CDR1 SEHNR and CDR2 FQNEAQ (reference sequence). Trimming shortened V by 7 bases and J by 3 bases, and 21 bases separated the two germline ends. The CDR3 spells CASTNQEGFMEETQYF. Here the CDR3 DNA reads TGTGCCAGCACCAATCAGGAGGGTTTTATGGAAGAGACCCAGTACTTC.

At least ten counts were recorded for this clonotype. This rearrangement joins TRBV20-1 to TRBJ2-1; D may match TRBD1 or TRBD2 (6 bases each). Trimming left V 5 bases short and J 7 bases short, with 21 bases between. From germline, CDR1 is DFQATT and CDR2 SNEGSKA (reference sequence). CDR3 size: 15 residues. CDR3 nucleotide sequence: TGCAGTGCTTTGACTAGGGGGACACCTAGGAATGAGCAGTTCTTC. This codes for CSALTRGTPRNEQFF.

This clonotype was counted a few times. This chain uses TRBV12-3 or TRBV12-4 with TRBJ2-7; perhaps D is TRBD1 or TRBD2 (6 bases each). V was clipped by 3 bases and J by 5 bases, with 11 bases between them. The CDR3 spans 13 residues. The CDR3 DNA sequence: TGTGCCAGCAGTTTCTTCGGGGGCGACGAGCAGTACTTC. It codes for CASSFFGGDEQYF.

This clonotype was counted only a few times. The gene calls are TRBV5-1 and TRBJ2-3; 10 nucleotides match TRBD2. CDR1 is SGHRS and CDR2 is YFSETQ in the germline V gene. This CDR3 is built from 15 residues. Trimming cost V 1 base and J 2 bases; bases outside gene matches: 1. In DNA form, the CDR3 reads TGCGCCAGCAGCTTGACTAGCGGGGTCACAGATACGCAGTATTTT. This translates into CASSLTSGVTDTQYF.

This clonotype was recorded at least ten times. This chain connects TRBV2 to TRBJ2-1; 7 bases map to TRBD1. V lost 8 bases and J lost 3; bases outside the gene matches: 7. Germline lookup yields CDR1 SNHLY and CDR2 FYNNEI. The CDR3 is 14 residues long. CDR3 amino acids: CASRDGTDYNEQFF. The CDR3 DNA reads TGTGCCAGCCGGGATGGGACAGACTACAATGAGCAGTTCTTC.

This clonotype was counted ten times or more. The chain has TRBV12-3 or TRBV12-4 and TRBJ2-3; D may be TRBD2 (5 bases). The CDR3 runs to 15 residues. Trimming shortened V by 10 bases and J by 2 bases, and 19 bases separated the two germline ends. The CDR3 reads CATTSLPSFTDTQYF. CDR3 nucleotide sequence: TGTGCCACCACTAGTCTTCCTTCTTTCACAGATACGCAGTATTTT.

This clonotype was detected many times. This chain joins TRBV7-3 and TRBJ2-6; D ambiguous. There are 15 residues in the CDR3. CDR1 SGHTA and CDR2 FQGTGA come from the germline V gene. With 5 bases removed from V and 0 bases from J, the gap between germline ends came to 8 bases. The CDR3 sequence is CASSPQFSGANVLTF. The CDR3 nucleotides are TGTGCCAGCAGCCCCCAGTTCTCTGGGGCCAACGTCCTGACTTTC. Filled out from reference TRBV7-3 and TRBJ2-6, the complete variable domain reads GAGVSQTPSNKVTEKGKYVELRCDPISGHTALYWYRQSLGQGPEFLIYFQGTGAADDSGLPNDRFFAVRPEGSVSTLKIQRTERGDSAVYLCASSPQFSGANVLTFGAGSRLTVL.

This clonotype was counted many times. The chain has TRBV5-1 and TRBJ1-3, with D perhaps TRBD1 (5 bases). This CDR3 contains 16 residues. Germline CDR1 SGHRS, CDR2 YFSETQ. V lost 3 bases and J lost 0, with 13 bases in between. The CDR3 region is CASSSQGTISGNTIYF. CDR3 DNA: TGCGCCAGCAGCTCTCAGGGCACAATCTCTGGAAACACCATATATTTT.

The rearrangement uses TRBV6-2 or TRBV6-3 and TRBJ1-1; 7 bases align to TRBD1. CDR1 and CDR2 (germline): MNHEY, SVGEGT. CDR3 length equals 15 residues. The V segment lost 2 bases and the J segment 3 bases; nucleotides outside the gene matches: 6. CDR3 loop: CASSYRRQGDTEAFF. The CDR3 DNA sequence: TGTGCCAGCAGTTACCGAAGACAGGGAGACACTGAAGCTTTCTTT.

This clonotype was recorded at least ten times. The chain couples TRBV6-5 to TRBJ2-7, with 8 positions matching TRBD1. Germline assignment: CDR1 MNHEY and CDR2 SVGAGI. This CDR3 has 15 residues. V was pared by 3 bases and J by 2 bases, with 6 bases of the junction left unmatched. CDR3: CASSYTTGAPYEQYF. The CDR3 DNA sequence: TGTGCCAGCAGTTATACGACAGGGGCACCCTACGAGCAGTACTTC.

This clonotype was picked up many times. The chain carries TRBV5-5 and TRBJ2-3; D not certain. This CDR3 comprises 16 residues. Germline V gene lookup returns CDR1 SGHKS and CDR2 YYEKEE (reference sequence). V was trimmed by 0 bases and J by 2 bases, leaving 13 bases between them. The CDR3 sequence: CASSLGPLRYTDTQYF. The CDR3, as DNA: TGTGCCAGCAGCTTGGGCCCCCTCAGATACACAGATACGCAGTATTTT.

This clonotype was observed at least ten times. V is TRBV11-2 and J is TRBJ2-1; no clear D. Per germline, CDR1 SGHAT and CDR2 FQNNGV. This CDR3 contains 13 residues. V gave up 4 bases and J gave up 7 bases, with 11 bases separating them. The CDR3 sequence: CASSSSGWNEQFF. CDR3 nucleotide sequence: TGTGCCAGCAGCTCCTCTGGGTGGAATGAGCAGTTCTTC.

The rearrangement uses TRBV30 and TRBJ1-1; the D gene is possibly TRBD1 (5 bases). Trimming cost V 0 bases and J 3 bases, with 20 bases left between them. The CDR3 is made up of 17 amino acids. Germline V gives CDR1 GTSNPN, CDR2 SVGIG (reference sequence). CDR3 in DNA: TGTGCCTGGAGTGTCTGGAGGACCAGGGAGATGGACACTGAAGCTTTCTTT. Protein: CAWSVWRTREMDTEAFF.

This clonotype was seen repeatedly, ten times or more. The rearrangement links TRBV24-1 to TRBJ1-2; 8 bases match TRBD1. After removal of 3 bases from V and 8 bases from J, the junction contained 10 bases not matched to a gene. The CDR3 has 15 amino acids. The V gene's germline CDR1 is KGHDR and CDR2 SFDVKD. The CDR3 nucleotides read TGTGCCACCAGTGATGCCGACGACAGGGGTGACGGCTACACCTTC. This translates into CATSDADDRGDGYTF.

This clonotype was found many times. The chain is built from TRBV20-1 and TRBJ2-5, with unresolved D. V was pared by 6 bases and J by 2 bases, with 16 bases between. This CDR3 region has 14 residues. Germline V lookup: CDR1 DFQATT, CDR2 SNEGSKA (reference sequence). Here the CDR3 DNA reads TGCAGTGCCCAGCTGGCCCCCTTACAAGAGACCCAGTACTTC. Protein product: CSAQLAPLQETQYF.

There are many counts of this clonotype. This chain links TRBV5-1 with TRBJ2-1; no clear D. The CDR3 extends over 16 amino acids. The V gene's germline CDR1 is SGHRS and CDR2 YFSETQ. V lost 2 bases to trimming and J lost 0 bases, with 12 bases between them. As DNA, the CDR3 is TGCGCCAGCAGCTTATGGTCTCAAACCTCCTACAATGAGCAGTTCTTC. This codes for CASSLWSQTSYNEQFF.

The V gene is TRBV4-1, the J gene TRBJ1-4; perhaps TRBD1 as D (6 bases). V was pared by 4 bases and J by 2 bases, with 11 bases between. The CDR3 totals 15 residues. Germline lookup yields CDR1 MGHRA and CDR2 YSYEKL. The CDR3 DNA reads as TGCGCCAGCAGCCGGATTCAGGGGACTAATGAAAAACTGTTTTTT. This translates into CASSRIQGTNEKLFF.

This clonotype was detected many times. The chain joins TRBV20-1 to TRBJ2-7, with D maybe TRBD1 (5 bases). The CDR3 covers 14 residues. V was trimmed by 2 bases and J by 2 bases, leaving 13 bases between them. Germline CDR1 is DFQATT and CDR2 is SNEGSKA (reference sequence). The DNA for the CDR3 is TGCAGTGCTAGACCTGGGGCCCTGACCTACGAGCAGTACTTC. Encoded protein: CSARPGALTYEQYF.

This clonotype has a count of ten or more. The chain uses TRBV5-1 and TRBJ1-2, with D unclear. The CDR3 is 14 amino acids. Trimming shortened V by 2 bases and J by 4 bases, and 12 bases separated the two germline ends. Germline V gene sequence: CDR1 SGHRS, CDR2 YFSETQ. The CDR3 DNA sequence: TGCGCCAGCAGCTTATCAGGAGATGCCTATGGCTACACCTTC. It specifies CASSLSGDAYGYTF. Using reference TRBV5-1 and TRBJ1-2 for the parts outside the CDR3, the full variable domain is KAGVTQTPRYLIKTRGQQVTLSCSPISGHRSVSWYQQTPGQGLQFLFEYFSETQRNKGNFPGRFSGRQFSNSRSEMNVSTLELGDSALYLCASSLSGDAYGYTFGSGTRLTVV.

This clonotype was seen many times. This rearrangement joins TRBV10-3 to TRBJ2-7; 8 nucleotides agree with TRBD1. The CDR3 sequence is 14 residues long. The V gene end was trimmed by 4 bases and the J gene end by 6 bases; junction bases not matched to a gene: 8. The germline V gene encodes CDR1 ENHRY and CDR2 SYGVKD. In DNA, the CDR3 is TGTGCCATCAGTGGAGGGCAGGGGGCATCCGAGCAGTACTTC. It translates to CAISGGQGASEQYF.

This clonotype has at least ten counts. This chain links TRBV5-1 with TRBJ2-5; 10 positions agree with TRBD2. CDR1 and CDR2 (germline): SGHRS, YFSETQ. CDR3 length: 16 amino acids. V lost 4 bases and J lost 1; bases outside the gene matches: 7. Here the CDR3 reads CASSPGLAVTQETQYF. CDR3 in DNA: TGCGCCAGCAGCCCCGGACTAGCGGTGACCCAAGAGACCCAGTACTTC.

This clonotype was counted ten times or more. This chain links TRBV12-3 or TRBV12-4 with TRBJ1-1; the match to TRBD1 covers 9 bases. Losses at the gene ends were 4 bases for V and 11 bases for J; bases not matched to a gene: 8. The CDR3 extends over 13 amino acids. The CDR3 sequence is CASSSGTGSGAFF. As DNA, the CDR3 is TGTGCCAGCAGTTCCGGGACAGGGTCGGGTGCTTTCTTT.

This clonotype was detected many times. J is TRBJ1-2 and V is TRBV4-1; D uncertain. Trimming took off 1 base at V and 4 bases at J, with 10 bases between the two ends. CDR1 is MGHRA and CDR2 is YSYEKL in the germline V gene. The CDR3 loop spans 14 amino acids. CDR3 sequence reads: CASSQAPSSYGYTF. Written as DNA, the CDR3 is TGCGCCAGCAGCCAAGCCCCGAGCTCCTATGGCTACACCTTC.

This clonotype was counted at least ten times. The rearrangement links TRBV5-1 to TRBJ2-3; D may be TRBD2 (6 bases). CDR3 length equals 15 residues. Germline CDR1 SGHRS, CDR2 YFSETQ. Deletions cut 0 bases from V and 2 bases from J, with 10 bases between. The CDR3 nucleotides read TGCGCCAGCAGCTTGGATCCGGGGGTCACAGATACGCAGTATTTT. This codes for CASSLDPGVTDTQYF.

This clonotype was seen repeatedly, ten times or more. The chain carries TRBV12-3 or TRBV12-4 and TRBJ1-6; D is unclear. The CDR3 has 15 amino acids. V was shortened by 4 bases and J by 0 bases, with 7 bases between the two germline ends. In DNA form, the CDR3 reads TGTGCCAGCAGTTATACTAGCTCCTATAATTCACCCCTCCACTTT. Amino acids: CASSYTSSYNSPLHF.

The V call is TRBV5-1, the J call TRBJ2-6; tentatively, D is TRBD1 or TRBD2 (5 bases each). This CDR3 is built from 17 residues. Germline-derived CDR1 and CDR2 are SGHRS and YFSETQ. V lost 9 bases, J lost 1 base, and 20 bases lay in between. The CDR3 DNA reads TGCGCCACCCGCACGGGGATATCAGGGTCTGGGGCCAACGTCCTGACTTTC. It yields the protein CATRTGISGSGANVLTF.

This clonotype came up many times. This sequence joins TRBV3-1 and TRBJ2-1; 8 nucleotides agree with TRBD2. The V gene's germline CDR1 is LGHDT and CDR2 YNNKEL (reference sequence). The V segment lost 0 bases and the J segment 2 bases; nucleotides outside the gene matches: 9. The CDR3 is 18 residues long. In DNA form, the CDR3 reads TGTGCCAGCAGCCAAGATCCCGCGACTAGCGCACCCTACAATGAGCAGTTCTTC. This encodes CASSQDPATSAPYNEQFF.